These 11 T cell receptor beta chains came from one sample sequenced in a study of cytotoxic CD8 clonotypes in ibrutinib-treated CLL. The method was immunoSEQ multiplex PCR; TCRdb's version includes in-frame clones alone and lacks a portion of them. This table holds around 130,000 clones, 80% to 85% found once. The sample was PBMCs, taken after 24 months of ibrutinib treatment. Receptor source: a human donor with chronic lymphocytic leukemia.

The chain carries TRBV5-5 and TRBJ1-2; D remains ambiguous. This CDR3 spans 12 amino acids. CDR1 SGHKS and CDR2 YYEKEE come from the germline V gene (reference sequence). The V gene lost 2 bases and the J gene lost 4 bases, with 6 bases spanning the gap. The CDR3 here is CASSFVGYGYTF. The CDR3 region has the DNA TGTGCCAGCAGCTTTGTTGGCTATGGCTACACCTTC. Full variable domain (remainder filled in from reference TRBV5-5 and TRBJ1-2): DAGVTQSPTHLIKTRGQQVTLRCSPISGHKSVSWYQQVLGQGPQFIFQYYEKEERGRGNFPDRFSARQFPNYSSELNVNALLLGDSALYLCASSFVGYGYTFGSGTRLTVV.

J is TRBJ1-5 and V is TRBV7-9; D is unresolved. Trimming shortened V by 1 base and J by 4 bases, and 14 bases separated the two germline ends. Germline V lookup: CDR1 SEHNR, CDR2 FQNEAQ (reference sequence). This CDR3 comprises 16 residues. CDR3 coding DNA: TGTGCCAGCAGCTTAGGGGTTATGGGAGGTAATCAGCCCCAGCATTTT. Translating it yields CASSLGVMGGNQPQHF.

The rearrangement uses TRBV19 and TRBJ2-7, with TRBD1 matching 10 bases. The CDR3 spans 15 residues. Germline-derived CDR1 and CDR2 are LNHDA and SQIVND (reference sequence). V gave up 4 bases and J gave up 6 bases; unmatched junction bases: 9. CDR3 nucleotides: TGTGCCAGTAGTACCCCTCGGACAGGGGGGATCGAGCAGTACTTC. This sequence encodes CASSTPRTGGIEQYF. Full variable domain (outside the CDR3, taken from reference TRBV19 and TRBJ2-7): DGGITQSPKYLFRKEGQNVTLSCEQNLNHDAMYWYRQDPGQGLRLIYYSQIVNDFQKGDIAEGYSVSREKKESFPLTVTSAQKNPTAFYLCASSTPRTGGIEQYFGPGTRLTVT.

The chain carries TRBV11-3 and TRBJ2-7; D call uncertain. CDR1 is SGHNT and CDR2 is YENEEA in the germline V gene. Trimming removed 1 base at V and 3 bases at J, with 25 bases between. The CDR3 is 19 amino acids. CDR3 region: CASSLVKRTWKKRVYEQYF. The DNA for the CDR3 is TGTGCCAGCAGCTTAGTAAAACGAACATGGAAGAAAAGGGTCTACGAGCAGTACTTC.

CDR3 sequence: CASRPRLQDRNYEQYF. CDR3 coding DNA: TGTGCCAGCAGACCTCGTCTTCAGGACAGAAACTACGAGCAGTACTTC. This sequence joins TRBV11-2 and TRBJ2-7; weak D call: TRBD1 (6 bases). Trimming took off 6 bases at V and 3 bases at J, with 21 bases between the two ends. CDR3 length: 16 amino acids. Germline CDR1 and CDR2: SGHAT and FQNNGV.

There are a few counts of this clone. This chain connects TRBV7-9 to TRBJ1-1, with unresolved D. From germline, CDR1 is SEHNR and CDR2 FQNEAQ (reference sequence). V was clipped by 6 bases and J by 1 base, with 9 bases between them. This CDR3 comprises 13 residues. This CDR3 reads CASSPTENTEAFF. CDR3 DNA sequence: TGTGCCAGCAGTCCCACAGAGAACACTGAAGCTTTCTTT.

The chain has TRBV5-1 and TRBJ2-6; TRBD1 might be the D (5 bases). The germline V gene encodes CDR1 SGHRS and CDR2 YFSETQ. Between the trimmed V and J ends, which lost 0 bases and 2 bases, there was a span of 9 bases. The CDR3 loop spans 16 amino acids. The CDR3 loop reads CASSLVGRAGANVLTF. CDR3 coding DNA: TGCGCCAGCAGCTTGGTCGGCAGGGCTGGGGCCAACGTCCTGACTTTC. The variable domain in full, completed from reference TRBV5-1 and TRBJ2-6, reads KAGVTQTPRYLIKTRGQQVTLSCSPISGHRSVSWYQQTPGQGLQFLFEYFSETQRNKGNFPGRFSGRQFSNSRSEMNVSTLELGDSALYLCASSLVGRAGANVLTFGAGSRLTVL.

V is TRBV19 and J is TRBJ1-6; D may be TRBD1 (5 bases). Germline V gene lookup returns CDR1 LNHDA and CDR2 SQIVND (reference sequence). Trimming cost V 2 bases and J 5 bases, with 13 bases left between them. The CDR3 runs 16 residues. The chain's CDR3 is CASSIHPGLHNSPLHF. The CDR3 DNA reads TGTGCCAGTAGTATACACCCAGGGTTGCATAATTCACCCCTCCACTTT.

V gene TRBV15 combines with J gene TRBJ2-3; D remains ambiguous. There are 18 residues in the CDR3. The V gene lost 0 bases and the J gene lost 0 bases, with 16 bases spanning the gap. Germline V gene lookup returns CDR1 LNHNV and CDR2 YYDKDF (reference sequence). For the CDR3, the DNA is TGTGCCACCAGCAGAGATAGGGCCGAAACTTCTAGCACAGATACGCAGTATTTT. Residues: CATSRDRAETSSTDTQYF.

The chain recombines TRBV19 with TRBJ2-5; 7 bases match TRBD1. This CDR3 spans 13 amino acids. CDR1 and CDR2 (germline): LNHDA, SQIVND (reference sequence). Trimming took 6 bases from V and 5 from J; bases not matched to a gene: 6. The chain's CDR3 is CASSEGAWETQYF. CDR3 nucleotides: TGTGCCAGTAGCGAGGGGGCTTGGGAGACCCAGTACTTC.

The chain carries TRBV6-1 and TRBJ2-3; weak D call: TRBD2 (6 bases). The CDR3 has 16 amino acids. Germline V gene sequence: CDR1 MNHNS, CDR2 SASEGT. V lost 2 bases, J lost 1 base, and 13 bases lay in between. DNA for the CDR3: TGTGCCAGCAGTGAACTACGGGGGTCTGGCACAGATACGCAGTATTTT. This encodes CASSELRGSGTDTQYF.